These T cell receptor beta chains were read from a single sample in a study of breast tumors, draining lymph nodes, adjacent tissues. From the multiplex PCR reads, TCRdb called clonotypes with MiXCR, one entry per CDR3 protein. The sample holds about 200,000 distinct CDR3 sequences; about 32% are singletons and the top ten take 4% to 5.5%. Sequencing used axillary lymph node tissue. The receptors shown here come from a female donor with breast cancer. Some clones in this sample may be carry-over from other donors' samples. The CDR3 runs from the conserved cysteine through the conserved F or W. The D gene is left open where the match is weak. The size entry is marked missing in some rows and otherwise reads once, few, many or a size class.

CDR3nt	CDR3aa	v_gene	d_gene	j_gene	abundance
TGTGCCAGCAGCTTAGACAGAAACTCCTACGAGCAGTACTTC	CASSLDRNSYEQYF	TRBV11-2	-	TRBJ2-7	many
TGTGCCAGCAGTTTCCCCCCTGGAGGGACCCAGTACTTC	CASSFPPGGTQYF	TRBV12-3/TRBV12-4	-	TRBJ2-5	-
TGTGCCAGCAGCCTTCCGGGACAGGGTGGGCTCGAGCAGTACTTC	CASSLPGQGGLEQYF	TRBV5-8	TRBD1	TRBJ2-7	many
TGTGCCACCGGCAGAGATTTGGGGCAGCCCTATGGTTACACCTTC	CATGRDLGQPYGYTF	TRBV15	-	TRBJ1-2	-
TGTGCCAGCAGCTTGGGGGCGCGGGCCGGGGAGCTGTTTTTT	CASSLGARAGELFF	TRBV7-6	-	TRBJ2-2	many
TGTGCCAGCACCTTGGGGGGGCTCCAAGGGGAGCTGTTTTTT	CASTLGGLQGELFF	TRBV7-8	-	TRBJ2-2	-
TGTGCCAGCAGCCGGACAGGGGCCAACGTCCTGACTTTC	CASSRTGANVLTF	TRBV7-9	-	TRBJ2-6	-
TGTGCCAGCAGCCCCACCAGTCTGGCTAGCGGGAGCCCAGATACACAGTATTTT	CASSPTSLASGSPDTQYF	TRBV7-3	TRBD2	TRBJ2-3	many
TGTGCCAGCAGCCGGGACAGCCTTAGCTCCTATAATTCACCCCTCCACTTT	CASSRDSLSSYNSPLHF	TRBV6-5	TRBD1	TRBJ1-6	many
TGTGCCAGCAGCTTGGGGACCTCCGATGGCTACACCTTC	CASSLGTSDGYTF	TRBV5-8	-	TRBJ1-2	many
TGTGCCAGTAGGTCGCCGGGACAGGGGTCGATAGGCAATCAGCCCCAGCATTTT	CASRSPGQGSIGNQPQHF	TRBV19	TRBD1	TRBJ1-5	many
TGTGCCAGCAGCTTGGTCCTAGCGGCACCCTACACCGGGGAGCTGTTTTTT	CASSLVLAAPYTGELFF	TRBV5-5	TRBD2	TRBJ2-2	-
TGTGCCAGCAGCCGAGTTTCAGATACGCAGTATTTT	CASSRVSDTQYF	TRBV11-1	-	TRBJ2-3	many
TGCGCCAGCAGCCAAGAGGGCTATGGCTACACCTTC	CASSQEGYGYTF	TRBV4-1	-	TRBJ1-2	many
TGCAGTGCTAGACCCGGGACTAGCGGGGAGCTGTTTTTT	CSARPGTSGELFF	TRBV20-1	TRBD2	TRBJ2-2	-
TGTGCCAGCAACCTCGGACTAGCGGGAGCGCGCACAGATACGCAGTATTTT	CASNLGLAGARTDTQYF	TRBV2	TRBD2	TRBJ2-3	many
TGTGCCAGCAGCCAAGGGGGGCGGGGGGGCTGGGTCTTC	CASSQGGRGGWVF	TRBV7-3	TRBD2	TRBJ2-1	once
TGCAGTGCTAGAGGGGGGATCCAAGAGACCCAGTACTTC	CSARGGIQETQYF	TRBV20-1	-	TRBJ2-5	many
TGCGCCAGCAGCCATTCCCCGGACAGGGCTAACGAGCAGTACTTC	CASSHSPDRANEQYF	TRBV4-1	TRBD1	TRBJ2-7	many
TGTGCCAGCAGTGGAGATAGGGTAAGCGAGCAGTACTTC	CASSGDRVSEQYF	TRBV2	-	TRBJ2-7	-
TGTGCCAGCAGTTACGTGGACGTCGCAACTAATGAAAAACTGTTTTTT	CASSYVDVATNEKLFF	TRBV6-6	-	TRBJ1-4	many
TGTGCCAGCAGTTTAGCGGGGGCAGGAGGGGCTTTCTTT	CASSLAGAGGAFF	TRBV12-3/TRBV12-4	-	TRBJ1-1	-
TGTGCCAGCAGTGGGGGGGGGCCATATGAGCAGTTCTTC	CASSGGGPYEQFF	TRBV2	-	TRBJ2-1	-
TGTGCCAGCAGCGGATCCGGGACGGGGGGAGAAAAACTGTTTTTT	CASSGSGTGGEKLFF	TRBV9	-	TRBJ1-4	many
TGCGCCAGCAGCTTCTCAAGGAACACTGAAGCTTTCTTT	CASSFSRNTEAFF	TRBV5-1	-	TRBJ1-1	few
TGCAGCGTGGAGACAGGGCAGGCGGCTGGCTACACCTTC	CSVETGQAAGYTF	TRBV29-1	TRBD1	TRBJ1-2	many
TGTGCCAGCAGCCAAGAAGGGGGCAAAGGAAAAAACATTCAGTACTTC	CASSQEGGKGKNIQYF	TRBV3-1	TRBD1	TRBJ2-4	-
TGCGCCAGCAGCTTGGAGGGGGCCAACGTCCTGACTTTC	CASSLEGANVLTF	TRBV5-1	-	TRBJ2-6	once
TGCGCCAGCAGGGACAGCATGAACACTGAAGCTTTCTTT	CASRDSMNTEAFF	TRBV10-2	-	TRBJ1-1	-
TGTGCCAGCTCACCCTACCGACAGGGAGACTATGGCTACACCTTC	CASSPYRQGDYGYTF	TRBV18	TRBD1	TRBJ1-2	many
TGTGCCAGCAGTTTACGGGTTTCCTTAGCCAAAAACACCATATATTTT	CASSLRVSLAKNTIYF	TRBV12-5	-	TRBJ1-3	-
TGTGCCAGCAGCCAATATTCGGACGCCTTCTACGAGCAGTACTTC	CASSQYSDAFYEQYF	TRBV3-1	-	TRBJ2-7	many
TGTGCCAGCAGCCCCCGACCCTCTGGAAACACCATATATTTT	CASSPRPSGNTIYF	TRBV13	-	TRBJ1-3	many
TGTGCCAGCAGTTACTCGGGACAGGGGAAAGATACGCAGTATTTT	CASSYSGQGKDTQYF	TRBV6-5	TRBD1	TRBJ2-3	many
TGTGCCACCAGTGCCTGGACTGCAGGCCACACCGGGGAGCTGTTTTTT	CATSAWTAGHTGELFF	TRBV24-1	-	TRBJ2-2	many